This TCR beta chain comes out of a study of PD-1 blockade in mismatch repair-deficient tumors. For the study at large: All were previously treated, progressing patients with some twelve mismatch repair-deficient cancer types.

Per germline, CDR1 SGDLS and CDR2 YYNGEE. The CDR3 consists of 18 residues. The trim removed 0 bases at V and 6 bases at J, leaving 12 bases unmatched. As regards this clone: Its antigen is undetermined.

TCRdb's table, derived via immunoSEQ multiplex PCR, lists solely in-frame clones and lacks some. The sample includes tens of thousands of clones, about 84% of them seen just once. Study-level findings and limits: After pembrolizumab, tumor-resident clones rose rapidly, then generally contracted before radiologic responses.

Source: peripheral blood, taken 12 weeks after starting pembrolizumab. V is TRBV9 and J is TRBJ2-1; 10 nucleotides align to TRBD2. The origin of this receptor is an adult with mismatch repair-deficient cancer. CDR3 in amino acids: CASSVEASGTSEFNEQFF. DNA for the CDR3: TGTGCCAGCAGCGTAGAAGCCTCCGGGACTAGCGAGTTCAATGAGCAGTTCTTC.